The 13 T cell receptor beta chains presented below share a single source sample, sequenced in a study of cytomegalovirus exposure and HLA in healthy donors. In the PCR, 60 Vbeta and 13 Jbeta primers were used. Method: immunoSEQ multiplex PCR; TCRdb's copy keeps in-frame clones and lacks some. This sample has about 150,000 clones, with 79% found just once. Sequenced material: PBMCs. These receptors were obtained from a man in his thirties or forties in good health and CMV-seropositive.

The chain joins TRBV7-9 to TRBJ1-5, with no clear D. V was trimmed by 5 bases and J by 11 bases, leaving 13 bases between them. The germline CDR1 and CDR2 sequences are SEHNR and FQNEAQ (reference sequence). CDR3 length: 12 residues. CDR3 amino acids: CASSHDGEAQHF. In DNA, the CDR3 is TGTGCCAGCAGCCACGACGGGGAAGCCCAGCATTTT.

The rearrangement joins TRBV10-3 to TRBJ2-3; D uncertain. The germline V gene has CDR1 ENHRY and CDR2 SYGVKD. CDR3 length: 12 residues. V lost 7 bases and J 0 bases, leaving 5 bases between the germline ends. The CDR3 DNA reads TGTGCCATCACGACAAGCACAGATACGCAGTATTTT. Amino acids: CAITTSTDTQYF.

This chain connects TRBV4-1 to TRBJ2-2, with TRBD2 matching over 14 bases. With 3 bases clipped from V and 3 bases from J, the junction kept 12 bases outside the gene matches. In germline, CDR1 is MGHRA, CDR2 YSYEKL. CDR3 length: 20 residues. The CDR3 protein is CASSHQGLAGVERDTGELFF. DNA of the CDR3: TGCGCCAGCAGCCACCAGGGACTAGCGGGAGTAGAGAGGGACACCGGGGAGCTGTTTTTT.

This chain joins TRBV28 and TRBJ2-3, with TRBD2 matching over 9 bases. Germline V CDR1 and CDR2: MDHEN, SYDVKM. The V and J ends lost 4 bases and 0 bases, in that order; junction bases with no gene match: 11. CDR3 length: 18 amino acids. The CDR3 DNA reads TGTGCCAGCAGTTCCCATCTTATAGCGGGAGCTAGCACAGATACGCAGTATTTT. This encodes CASSSHLIAGASTDTQYF.

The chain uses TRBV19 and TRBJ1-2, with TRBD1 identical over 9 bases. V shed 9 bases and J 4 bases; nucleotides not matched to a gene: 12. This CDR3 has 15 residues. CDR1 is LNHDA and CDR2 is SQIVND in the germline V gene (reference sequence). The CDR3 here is CASAGQGSPSYGYTF. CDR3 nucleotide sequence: TGTGCCAGCGCGGGACAGGGATCCCCATCCTATGGCTACACCTTC.

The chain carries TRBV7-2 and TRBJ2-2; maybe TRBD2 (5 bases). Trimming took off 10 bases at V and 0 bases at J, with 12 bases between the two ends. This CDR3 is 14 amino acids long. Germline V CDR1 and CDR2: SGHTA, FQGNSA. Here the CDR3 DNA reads TGTGCCACCGAGGCGCGGGCGAACACCGGGGAGCTGTTTTTT. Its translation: CATEARANTGELFF. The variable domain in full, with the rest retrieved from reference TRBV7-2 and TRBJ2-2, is GAGVSQSPSNKVTEKGKDVELRCDPISGHTALYWYRQSLGQGLEFLIYFQGNSAPDKSGLPSDRFSAERTGGSVSTLTIQRTQQEDSAVYLCATEARANTGELFFGEGSRLTVL.

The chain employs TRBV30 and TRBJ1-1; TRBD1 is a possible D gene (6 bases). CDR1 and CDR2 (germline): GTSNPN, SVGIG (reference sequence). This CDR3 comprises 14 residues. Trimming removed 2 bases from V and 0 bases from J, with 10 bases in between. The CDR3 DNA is TGTGCCTGGAGTCTCGGGACATTGAACACTGAAGCTTTCTTT. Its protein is CAWSLGTLNTEAFF.

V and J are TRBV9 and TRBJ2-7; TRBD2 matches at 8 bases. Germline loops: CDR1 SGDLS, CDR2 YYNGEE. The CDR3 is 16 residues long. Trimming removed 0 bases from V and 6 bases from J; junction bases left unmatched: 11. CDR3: CASSVVDGGAGGEQYF. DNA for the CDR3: TGTGCCAGCAGCGTAGTGGACGGGGGGGCCGGAGGCGAGCAGTACTTC.

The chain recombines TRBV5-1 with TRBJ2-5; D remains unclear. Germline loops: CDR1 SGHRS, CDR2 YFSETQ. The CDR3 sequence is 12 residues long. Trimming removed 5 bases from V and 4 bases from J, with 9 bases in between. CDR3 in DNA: TGCGCCAGCAGTTACCGCGGAGAGACCCAGTACTTC. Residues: CASSYRGETQYF. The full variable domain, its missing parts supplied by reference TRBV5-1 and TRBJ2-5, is KAGVTQTPRYLIKTRGQQVTLSCSPISGHRSVSWYQQTPGQGLQFLFEYFSETQRNKGNFPGRFSGRQFSNSRSEMNVSTLELGDSALYLCASSYRGETQYFGPGTRLLVL.

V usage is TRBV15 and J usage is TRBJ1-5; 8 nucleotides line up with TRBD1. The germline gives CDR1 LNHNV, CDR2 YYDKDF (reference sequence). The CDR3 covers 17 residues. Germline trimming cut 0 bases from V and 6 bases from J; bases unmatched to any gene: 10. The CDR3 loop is CATSRDRGGTGIQPQHF. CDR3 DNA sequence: TGTGCCACCAGCAGAGATAGAGGGGGGACAGGTATTCAGCCCCAGCATTTT.

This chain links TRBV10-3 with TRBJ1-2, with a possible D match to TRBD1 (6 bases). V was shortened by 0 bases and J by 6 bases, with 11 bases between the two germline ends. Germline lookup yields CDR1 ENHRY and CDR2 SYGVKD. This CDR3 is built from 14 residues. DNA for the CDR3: TGTGCCATCAGTGAGTCTGGGGGCCTGGATGGCTACACCTTC. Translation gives CAISESGGLDGYTF.

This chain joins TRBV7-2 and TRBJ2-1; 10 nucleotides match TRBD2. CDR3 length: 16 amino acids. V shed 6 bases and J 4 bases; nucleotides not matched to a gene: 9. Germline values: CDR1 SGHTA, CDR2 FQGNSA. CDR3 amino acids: CASSSSGGLLYNEQFF. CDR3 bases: TGTGCCAGCAGTTCTAGCGGGGGCCTTCTTTACAATGAGCAGTTCTTC.

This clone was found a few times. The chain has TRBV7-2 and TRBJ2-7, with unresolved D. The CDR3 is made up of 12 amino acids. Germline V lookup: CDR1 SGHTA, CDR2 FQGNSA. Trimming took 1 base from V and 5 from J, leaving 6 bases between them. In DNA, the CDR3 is TGTGCCAGCAGCTTAGGAGGCCACGAGCAGTACTTC. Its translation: CASSLGGHEQYF. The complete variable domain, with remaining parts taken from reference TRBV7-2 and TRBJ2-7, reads GAGVSQSPSNKVTEKGKDVELRCDPISGHTALYWYRQSLGQGLEFLIYFQGNSAPDKSGLPSDRFSAERTGGSVSTLTIQRTQQEDSAVYLCASSLGGHEQYFGPGTRLTVT.